This T cell receptor (beta chain) came from a study of blood T cells in healthy people across ages. Whole-study context: Template-switching capture recovered about one barcoded beta molecule per two T cells.

Together with a sample-barcoded 5' primer, a J-beta primer mix was included in a second PCR lasting roughly 7 to 11 cycles. Every individual sample yielded 2.5 million or more paired-end reads (each containing CDR3). Via MiXCR, TCRdb re-called the 5' RACE reads, giving one row per CDR3 protein. The sample comprises over 600,000 distinct CDR3 sequences, roughly three fifths of which are singletons, and more than 25% rests with the top ten. J gave up 0 bases and V 6 bases, and 7 bases lay outside the gene matches. The CDR3 is 15 residues long. This clonotype has a count of ten or more. The antigen is unknown. The study's findings and limits: Estimates based on one million T cells were treated as lower bounds.

The clonotype originates from a man aged 35 to 55 in good health. This chain connects TRBV12-3 or TRBV12-4 to TRBJ1-2; 7 bases agree with TRBD1. Sequencing was carried out using blood. The CDR3 nucleotides are TGTGCCAGCAGCCATCAGGGGGTAGCTAACTATGGCTACACCTTC. Translating it yields CASSHQGVANYGYTF.